This T cell receptor (beta chain) was identified in a study of blood T cell repertoires in COVID-19. Sequenced by immunoSEQ multiplex PCR; TCRdb stores in-frame clones only, minus some. The sample consists of some 200,000 clones, roughly 88% of them appearing once. The TCR originated in a man aged 50-59 years with COVID-19, enrolled during active disease. The sequenced material came from peripheral blood.

In DNA form, the CDR3 reads TGCGCCAGCAGTGAGTCCTCGGGCGAGCAGTACTTC. Translating gives CASSESSGEQYF. The chain couples TRBV10-2 to TRBJ2-7, with D hard to call. Germline V lookup: CDR1 WSHSY, CDR2 SAAADI. Trimming left V 0 bases short and J 6 bases short, with 6 bases between. The CDR3 consists of 12 residues.